This T cell receptor (beta chain) appears in the sequencing data of a study of T cell responses to AZD1222 COVID-19 vaccine. Study conclusions and caveats: Repertoire sampling was restricted to post-peak T cell response timepoints.

Note on this clone: Its antigen remains unknown.

Repertoires were generated with immunoSEQ multiplex PCR, while TCRdb's copy carries only in-frame clones and drops some. The table lists about 150,000 clones, approximately 88% of them singletons. Material: peripheral blood, obtained on day 0 of MenACWY control vaccination. The source is an adult in good health.

The CDR3 protein is CASSLGPSETQYF. The CDR3 DNA is TGCGCCAGCAGCTTGGGGCCGTCGGAGACCCAGTACTTC. The chain combines TRBV5-1 with TRBJ2-5, with D hard to call. The CDR3 extends over 13 amino acids. V shed 0 bases and J shed 5 bases, with 8 bases lying between them. Germline CDR1 reads SGHRS; CDR2 reads YFSETQ.